A single sample is the source of the 5 T cell receptor beta chains below, sequenced in a study of blood T cells in healthy people across ages. With a J-beta primer mix and a sample-barcoded 5' primer, a second PCR ran roughly 6 to 11 cycles. TCRdb analysed the 5' RACE reads with MiXCR anew, one entry per CDR3 protein. Among some 900,000 distinct CDR3 sequences, roughly 48% were seen once, and the ten largest hold under 15%. The sample taken for sequencing was blood. These receptors were obtained from a man under 40 in good health.

V is TRBV7-2 and J is TRBJ2-2; D is undetermined. V was shortened by 5 bases and J by 5 bases, with 18 bases between the two germline ends. Per the germline V gene, CDR1 is SGHTA and CDR2 is FQGNSA. This CDR3 is 16 amino acids long. Here the CDR3 reads CASSPAPSRVTGELFF. The CDR3 nucleotides read TGTGCCAGCAGCCCGGCCCCAAGTAGGGTAACCGGGGAGCTGTTTTTT.

Many counts were recorded for this clonotype. The chain links TRBV5-1 to TRBJ2-5; D call uncertain. V was shortened by 3 bases and J by 4 bases, with 7 bases between the two germline ends. The CDR3 runs 12 residues. In germline, CDR1 is SGHRS, CDR2 YFSETQ. CDR3 protein: CASSSVGETQYF. For the CDR3, the DNA is TGCGCCAGCAGCTCCGTAGGAGAGACCCAGTACTTC.

The chain combines TRBV28 with TRBJ1-2, with 11 positions matching TRBD1. Trimming at V came to 4 bases and at J to 7 bases, leaving 5 bases not matched to a gene. Germline loops: CDR1 MDHEN, CDR2 SYDVKM. This CDR3 has 14 residues. The CDR3 here is CASSSGTGGIGYTF. The CDR3 DNA reads as TGTGCCAGCAGTTCGGGGACAGGGGGTATTGGCTACACCTTC.

This chain joins TRBV3-1 and TRBJ2-5; D is possibly TRBD2 (5 bases). The CDR3 extends over 14 amino acids. Germline CDR1 reads LGHDT; CDR2 reads YNNKEL (reference sequence). V lost 5 bases to trimming and J lost 1 base, with 11 bases between them. CDR3 sequence: CASSYRTPQETQYF. CDR3 sequence (DNA): TGTGCCAGCAGCTATCGGACTCCCCAAGAGACCCAGTACTTC.

The chain joins TRBV3-1 to TRBJ2-1; 8 positions match TRBD2. The germline V gene has CDR1 LGHDT and CDR2 YNNKEL (reference sequence). The CDR3 is 15 amino acids. V gave up 1 base and J gave up 10 bases; unmatched junction bases: 9. CDR3 DNA sequence: TGTGCCAGCAGCCAAGTTGAAGCGGGAGTCGGGGAGCAGTTCTTC. Amino acids: CASSQVEAGVGEQFF.